A selection of T cell receptor beta chains follows, all from one sample in a study of Ad26.COV2.S vaccination and SARS-CoV-2 variants. Sequencing was performed with immunoSEQ multiplex PCR; in TCRdb, only in-frame clones are kept and a portion is missing. Here the sample spans hundreds of thousands of clones, 90% being singletons. Source: peripheral blood, taken in a trial of Ad26.COV2.S vaccine versus placebo. The receptors originated from a person between 18 and 65 years old who received the Ad26.COV2.S COVID-19 vaccine or a placebo. Both conserved end residues are part of each CDR3. Each record gives: J gene, V gene, clone size, D gene, CDR3 protein, CDR3 DNA. A D gene is named only where the DNA matches it firmly. Clone size is stated in some rows and not others, as once, few, many or a class when expanded.

j_call: TRBJ1-2; v_call: TRBV7-6; clone_size: .; d_call: .; cdr3_aa: CASSPNPGGGTYGYTF; cdr3_nt: TGTGCCAGCAGCCCGAACCCTGGGGGGGGAACCTATGGCTACACCTTC
j_call: TRBJ2-7; v_call: TRBV29-1; clone_size: few; d_call: .; cdr3_aa: CSVGHSSSYEQYF; cdr3_nt: TGCAGCGTTGGCCACTCGAGCTCCTACGAGCAGTACTTC
j_call: TRBJ2-5; v_call: TRBV28; clone_size: .; d_call: .; cdr3_aa: CASSWASNQETQYF; cdr3_nt: TGTGCCAGCAGTTGGGCTAGTAACCAAGAGACCCAGTACTTC
j_call: TRBJ2-1; v_call: TRBV6-5; clone_size: .; d_call: TRBD2; cdr3_aa: CASHRGGAQNEQFF; cdr3_nt: TGTGCCAGCCACCGGGGGGGGGCCCAAAATGAGCAGTTCTTC
j_call: TRBJ1-6; v_call: TRBV4-1; clone_size: once; d_call: .; cdr3_aa: CASSQDIGQIYNSPLHF; cdr3_nt: TGCGCCAGCAGCCAAGATATAGGACAGATTTATAATTCACCCCTCCACTTT
j_call: TRBJ2-2; v_call: TRBV7-2; clone_size: .; d_call: TRBD2; cdr3_aa: CASSLDQAGADTGELFF; cdr3_nt: TGTGCCAGCAGCTTAGACCAAGCGGGAGCAGACACCGGGGAGCTGTTTTTT
j_call: TRBJ2-3; v_call: TRBV6-2/TRBV6-3; clone_size: .; d_call: TRBD1; cdr3_aa: CASSAFPRTGGTDTQYF; cdr3_nt: TGTGCCAGCAGCGCATTCCCCCGGACAGGGGGCACAGATACGCAGTATTTT
j_call: TRBJ1-1; v_call: TRBV7-9; clone_size: once; d_call: .; cdr3_aa: CASSPSGVLNTEAFF; cdr3_nt: TGTGCCAGCAGCCCTAGTGGGGTGTTGAACACTGAAGCTTTCTTT
j_call: TRBJ2-3; v_call: TRBV7-9; clone_size: .; d_call: TRBD2; cdr3_aa: CASSSLAGVADTQYF; cdr3_nt: TGTGCCAGCAGCTCTCTAGCGGGAGTGGCAGATACGCAGTATTTT
j_call: TRBJ2-5; v_call: TRBV5-1; clone_size: .; d_call: .; cdr3_aa: CASSLPEGETQYF; cdr3_nt: TGCGCCAGCAGCTTGCCGGAAGGAGAGACCCAGTACTTC
j_call: TRBJ1-2; v_call: TRBV7-2; clone_size: .; d_call: .; cdr3_aa: CASRPWAGERLRGYTF; cdr3_nt: TGTGCCAGCAGACCATGGGCAGGGGAGAGGCTAAGGGGCTACACCTTC
j_call: TRBJ2-1; v_call: TRBV2; clone_size: .; d_call: TRBD2; cdr3_aa: CASSPVAGEINEQFF; cdr3_nt: TGTGCCAGCAGCCCGGTTGCGGGAGAGATCAATGAGCAGTTCTTC